This paragraph reports one TCR beta chain. No antigen is known for it. The data derive from a study of T cell repertoires in cytomegalovirus infection. Overall study: Indicated by public TCR beta signatures were CMV infection and matching HLA type.

TCRdb reprocessed the reads via MiXCR and lists one record per CDR3 protein. The sample has over 55,000 distinct CDR3 sequences, around 21% seen once. Study-wide results and limits: The ex vivo response was dominated by HLA-C-restricted CMV-specific TCR beta clonotypes.

The CDR3 runs to 17 residues. CDR1 and CDR2 (germline): LNHNV, YYDKDF (reference sequence). Trimming cost V 0 bases and J 0 bases, with 12 bases left between them. The origin of this receptor is a human donor in good health (CMV status not recorded). Some clones in this sample may be carry-over from other donors' samples. The sequences come from CD8+ T cells from cultured PBMCs, collected from culture after CMV antigen stimulation. The chain combines TRBV15 with TRBJ1-5, with D uncertain. CDR3 nucleotide sequence: TGTGCCACCAGCAGAGAGAGGCTAGACGTTAGCAATCAGCCCCAGCATTTT. This codes for CATSRERLDVSNQPQHF.